Listed below are T cell receptor beta chains from one sample, sequenced in a study of shared clonotypes between healthy human individuals. TCRdb keeps only in-frame clones here, not all; method: immunoSEQ multiplex PCR. The repertoire has hundreds of thousands of clones, approximately 96% of them found once; the top ten carry around 0.1%. Sequencing used naive CD8+ T cells sorted from blood. These receptors were obtained from a woman under 40 in good health. Both conserved end residues are part of each CDR3. A D gene is named only where the DNA matches it firmly. Clone size is stated in some rows and not others, as once, few, many or a class when expanded.

v_call	clone_size	d_call	j_call	cdr3_nt	cdr3_aa
TRBV15	.	.	TRBJ2-1	TGTGCCACCGGGTACAATGAGCAGTTCTTC	CATGYNEQFF
TRBV28	.	.	TRBJ2-1	TGTGCCTGGGGACGTCGGGACTCCCACTTTGAGCAGTTCTTC	CAWGRRDSHFEQFF
TRBV11-2	.	.	TRBJ2-1	TGTGCCAGCAGCTTAGGCCCTCAACTCTTTTACAATGAGCAGTTCTTC	CASSLGPQLFYNEQFF
TRBV4-2	.	.	TRBJ2-5	TGTGCCAGCAGCCAACACAGGGGAGGAGAGACCCAGTACTTC	CASSQHRGGETQYF
TRBV5-6	.	.	TRBJ1-2	TGTGCCAGCAGCTTGGAGGGGTTCGGGGGGCCCGGACATGGCTACACCTTC	CASSLEGFGGPGHGYTF
TRBV9	.	.	TRBJ2-7	TGTGCCAGAAACGTACTCCGGGAGTCGCTGATCTACGAGCAGTACTTC	CARNVLRESLIYEQYF
TRBV7-9	.	TRBD2	TRBJ2-5	TGTGCCAGCAGCACCCCGGGACTAGCTGAGTACCAAGAGACCCAGTACTTC	CASSTPGLAEYQETQYF
TRBV27	.	TRBD2	TRBJ2-1	TGTGCCAGCCGGGAGGGGGGTGCGGTAGAGCAGTTCTTC	CASREGGAVEQFF
TRBV7-7	.	TRBD1	TRBJ2-2	TGTGCCAGCAGCCCGACAGGGGGCGCGACCGGGGAGCTGTTTTTT	CASSPTGGATGELFF
TRBV19	once	.	TRBJ2-1	TGTGCCAGTAGTATAGACGGCAATGAGCAGTTCTTC	CASSIDGNEQFF
TRBV5-6	.	.	TRBJ2-7	TGTGCCAGCAGCTTGGACGGGAATCCTAGCGAGCAGTACTTC	CASSLDGNPSEQYF
TRBV5-1	.	TRBD2	TRBJ2-2	TGCGCCAGCAGCTTGGTAACTAGCGGATTCACCGGGGAGCTGTTTTTT	CASSLVTSGFTGELFF
TRBV29-1	.	TRBD2	TRBJ2-5	TGCAGCGTTGAAGGGCTAGCGGGAGTGGGGACAAGAGGGGACCAGTACTTC	CSVEGLAGVGTRGDQYF
TRBV27	.	.	TRBJ2-7	TGTGCCAGCAGTAGTCGGGACCCGTCCTACGAGCAGTACTTC	CASSSRDPSYEQYF
TRBV4-1	once	TRBD2	TRBJ2-7	TGCGCCAGCAGCCGCGGAGCGGGTCTAGCGGGCGTCCAGAGCTCCTACGAGCAGTACTTC	CASSRGAGLAGVQSSYEQYF
TRBV11-2	.	.	TRBJ1-2	TGTGCCAGCAGCTTATCGGGGAACTATGGCTACACCTTC	CASSLSGNYGYTF
TRBV5-4	.	TRBD2	TRBJ2-3	TGTGCCAGCAGCGGGGAAGGGACTAGCGGGAGGATCCGGACAGATACGCAGTATTTT	CASSGEGTSGRIRTDTQYF
TRBV15	once	.	TRBJ1-1	TGTGCCACCAGCCTGGGGGCCGGAACTGGAGCTTTCTTT	CATSLGAGTGAFF
TRBV7-8	.	.	TRBJ2-3	TGTGCCAGCAGCTTAGCGTATTGGGGGGCGGGTCCGAACATAACAGATACGCAGTATTTT	CASSLAYWGAGPNITDTQYF
TRBV28	.	.	TRBJ2-7	TGTGCCAGCAGTTTGTCAGGGACACTATACGAGCAGTACTTC	CASSLSGTLYEQYF
TRBV6-6	.	.	TRBJ2-1	TGTGCCAGCAGTTCTGGGCACGCAGCAGCAGGTGAGCAGTTCTTC	CASSSGHAAAGEQFF
TRBV19	.	.	TRBJ2-7	TGTGCCAGTTCTTTAGCGGTTAACTACGAGCAGTACTTC	CASSLAVNYEQYF
TRBV10-3	.	.	TRBJ2-7	TGTGCCATCAGTGAGTCGGAGACGATAAGCTACGAGCAGTACTTC	CAISESETISYEQYF
TRBV6-5	.	.	TRBJ2-7	TGTGCCAGCAGTCAACTGGGACTGGACGAGCAGTACTTC	CASSQLGLDEQYF
TRBV4-1	.	.	TRBJ2-3	TGCGCCAGCAGCCAAGGACTACTCACAGATACGCAGTATTTT	CASSQGLLTDTQYF
TRBV27	.	.	TRBJ2-7	TGTGCCAGCCGGCCGGCTAGTCTCAGCAACGAGCAGTACTTC	CASRPASLSNEQYF
TRBV6-5	.	.	TRBJ2-7	TGTGCCAGCAGTAGTTCGGGGACCTACGAGCAGTACTTC	CASSSSGTYEQYF
TRBV29-1	.	.	TRBJ2-7	TGCAGCGCATGGGACACCTTTTACGAGCAGTACTTC	CSAWDTFYEQYF
TRBV7-8	.	TRBD2	TRBJ2-5	TGTGCCAGCAGCCTGACTAGCGGGAGATCCCGAGAGACCCAGTACTTC	CASSLTSGRSRETQYF
TRBV19	.	TRBD1	TRBJ1-1	TGTGCCAGTAGCCCGGGACAGGGAGGCGCTGAAGCTTTCTTT	CASSPGQGGAEAFF
TRBV10-3	.	.	TRBJ2-1	TGTGCCACTCATCCTGGACAGCTGAATGCCTACAATGAGCAGTTCTTC	CATHPGQLNAYNEQFF
TRBV19	.	.	TRBJ2-1	TGTGCCAGTACCGGGATAGGGTACAATGAGCAGTTCTTC	CASTGIGYNEQFF
TRBV7-9	.	.	TRBJ2-7	TGTGCCAGCAGGTTGGGAGGCTACGAGCAGTACTTC	CASRLGGYEQYF
TRBV27	.	.	TRBJ1-1	TGTGCCAGCAGTTTTGGCAGGGTCACCACTGAAGCTTTCTTT	CASSFGRVTTEAFF
TRBV6-5	.	TRBD2	TRBJ2-7	TGTGCCAGCAGAAGACTAGCGCCGACCTACGAGCAGTACTTC	CASRRLAPTYEQYF
TRBV7-3	.	TRBD2	TRBJ2-3	TGTGCCAGCAGCCCTTCGACTAGCGGGAGGACAGATACGCAGTATTTT	CASSPSTSGRTDTQYF
TRBV2	.	.	TRBJ1-5	TGTGCCAGCAGTGAATCCACATCGAGCAATCAGCCCCAGCATTTT	CASSESTSSNQPQHF
TRBV9	.	.	TRBJ1-2	TGTGCCAGCAGCGTAGCTACGACAGAGTATGGCTACACCTTC	CASSVATTEYGYTF
TRBV2	.	.	TRBJ2-3	TGTGCCAGCAGTGGTACCATGGGAACAGATACGCAGTATTTT	CASSGTMGTDTQYF
TRBV14	.	.	TRBJ2-1	TGTGCCAGCAGCCCCCGCGGAGGGCTAAAGTACAATGAGCAGTTCTTC	CASSPRGGLKYNEQFF
TRBV9	.	.	TRBJ1-1	TGTGCCAGCAGCGCGAACAGGCGGATGAACACTGAAGCTTTCTTT	CASSANRRMNTEAFF
TRBV27	once	.	TRBJ2-1	TGTGCCAGCTCCACTGGCAATGAGCAGTTCTTC	CASSTGNEQFF
TRBV11-2	.	.	TRBJ1-1	TGTGCCAGCAGCTTACAGATGGACCTCTTCGGTGAAGCTTTCTTT	CASSLQMDLFGEAFF
TRBV28	.	.	TRBJ1-6	TGTGCCAGCAGTTTAACGAGCTCCTATAATTCACCCCTCCACTTT	CASSLTSSYNSPLHF
TRBV11-2	.	.	TRBJ2-7	TGTGCCAGCAGCTTTGGGGAGGACTACGAGCAGTACTTC	CASSFGEDYEQYF
TRBV7-8	.	.	TRBJ2-3	TGTGCCAGCAGCAGCACTGGGGATACGCAGTATTTT	CASSSTGDTQYF
TRBV29-1	.	TRBD2	TRBJ2-2	TGCAGCGTTGACAGCGGGACGGGTAGTACCGGGGAGCTGTTTTTT	CSVDSGTGSTGELFF
TRBV2	.	TRBD2	TRBJ2-7	TGTGCCAGCAGTACTAGCGGTACCTACGAGCAGTACTTC	CASSTSGTYEQYF
TRBV27	.	TRBD1	TRBJ2-1	TGTGCCAGCAGTATCGGGACAGGGGGCGGTGAGCAGTTCTTC	CASSIGTGGGEQFF
TRBV5-6	.	.	TRBJ2-3	TGTGCCAGCAGCTTTCCCTACACCAATACGCAGTATTTT	CASSFPYTNTQYF
TRBV5-4	.	.	TRBJ2-2	TGTGCCAGCAGCTGGGAGACCGGGGAGCTGTTTTTT	CASSWETGELFF
TRBV5-1	.	.	TRBJ2-6	TGCGCCAGCAGCTTGGACTCCCTAGCGTTTGGTGGGGCCAACGTCCTGACTTTC	CASSLDSLAFGGANVLTF
TRBV9	.	TRBD2	TRBJ2-7	TGTGCCAGCAGCGTATCCGGACTAGCGGGAGTCTACGAGCAGTACTTC	CASSVSGLAGVYEQYF
TRBV25-1	.	.	TRBJ2-7	TGTGCCAGCAGTGAATATGCAGGGAACGAGCAGTACTTC	CASSEYAGNEQYF
TRBV7-9	once	TRBD2	TRBJ2-5	TGTGCCAGCAGCCAAGCGGGGGGAGAGACCCAGTACTTC	CASSQAGGETQYF
TRBV28	once	.	TRBJ1-5	TGTGCCAGCAGTTTCGCAGGGGTAGGTCAGCCCCAGCATTTT	CASSFAGVGQPQHF
TRBV11-2	.	.	TRBJ2-3	TGTGCCAGCAGCTCCTGGGACTCGTACACAGATACGCAGTATTTT	CASSSWDSYTDTQYF
TRBV30	few	TRBD1	TRBJ1-1	TGTGCCTGGAGTCCCTCGACAGGGGTGAGAACTTTCTTT	CAWSPSTGVRTFF